The 18 T cell receptor beta chains reported below all come from one sample, sequenced in a study of breast tumors, draining lymph nodes, adjacent tissues. TCRdb re-analysed the multiplex PCR reads in MiXCR, keeping a single row per CDR3 protein. The table lists approximately 210,000 distinct CDR3 sequences, roughly 30% of them singletons, with about 1.4% in the top ten. Samples came from axillary lymph nodes draining the breast cancer. The sequenced sample was axillary lymph node tissue. Every receptor here comes from a female donor with breast cancer. Some clones in this sample may be carry-over from other donors' samples.

The table lists this clonotype with many counts. The chain employs TRBV28 and TRBJ1-5; 7 nucleotides match TRBD1. The V gene end was trimmed by 5 bases and the J gene end by 3 bases; junction bases not matched to a gene: 7. Germline CDR1 is MDHEN and CDR2 is SYDVKM. This CDR3 comprises 15 residues. In nucleotides, the CDR3 is TGTGCCAGCAGTCCGGGGACAGCCGCCAATCAGCCCCAGCATTTT. Protein sequence: CASSPGTAANQPQHF.

The table lists this clonotype with a few counts. This may come from a read error, since a much larger clone is one base off. The chain links TRBV12-3 or TRBV12-4 to TRBJ1-5; D call uncertain. This CDR3 has 16 amino acids. V lost 6 bases to trimming and J lost 5 bases, with 20 bases between them. CDR3 nucleotides: TGTGCCAGCAGAAGCGACGGAGCGGGCATTTATCAGCCCCAGCATTTT. Its translation: CASRSDGAGIYQPQHF.

This clonotype was seen repeatedly, ten times or more. The chain is built from TRBV4-3 and TRBJ2-7; perhaps D is TRBD1 or TRBD2 (6 bases each). V lost 0 bases, J lost 2 bases, and 11 bases lay in between. Germline V gene lookup returns CDR1 LGHNA and CDR2 YSLEER. The CDR3 is 15 residues long. CDR3 sequence: CASSQDRGTTYEQYF. The DNA for the CDR3 is TGCGCCAGCAGCCAAGATCGGGGGACAACCTACGAGCAGTACTTC.

This clonotype was found a few times. At one end the junction does not follow the germline gene, possibly because of a read error. The CDR3 loop reads CASSKGGEGETGYPF. CDR3 bases: TGTGCCAGCAGCAAAGGGGGGGAGGGCGAGACTGGCTACCCCTTC. V and J are TRBV7-9 and TRBJ1-2; D possibly corresponds to TRBD1 (6 bases). The CDR3 is 15 amino acids. The germline CDR1 and CDR2 sequences are SEHNR and FQNEAQ (reference sequence).

With regard to this clonotype: No DNA is shown, since the ends of the CDR3 on it are uncertain; the CDR3 is the one TCRdb lists. V is TRBV11-2 and J is TRBJ2-5; no DNA check was done on the table's D call, TRBD1. Including both end residues, the CDR3 is 18 amino acids long. Germline CDR1 is SGHAT and CDR2 is FQNNGV. CDR3 residues: CASSIYLCSGGQQETQYF.

Many counts were recorded for this clonotype. This chain joins TRBV6-1 and TRBJ2-2; TRBD2 matches at 12 bases. Germline CDR1 is MNHNS and CDR2 is SASEGT. The length of the CDR3 is 15 residues. The V and J ends lost 6 bases and 5 bases, in that order; junction bases with no gene match: 4. In nucleotides, the CDR3 is TGTGCCAGCAGGGAACTAGCGGGAGGAACCGGGGAGCTGTTTTTT. This codes for CASRELAGGTGELFF.

This clonotype occurred once. The chain recombines TRBV6-2 or TRBV6-3 with TRBJ2-3; unclear D gene. The CDR3 is 14 amino acids. V dropped 10 bases and J dropped 4 bases, with 18 bases sitting between them. The V gene's germline CDR1 is MNHEY and CDR2 SVGEGT. The CDR3 reads CATSRTWVSDTQYF. For the CDR3, the DNA is TGTGCCACCTCAAGAACATGGGTCTCAGATACGCAGTATTTT.

This clonotype was seen many times. V is TRBV11-3 and J is TRBJ2-2; D might be TRBD2 (5 bases). V lost 2 bases, J lost 9 bases, and 16 bases lay in between. Germline CDR1 is SGHNT and CDR2 is YENEEA. The CDR3 length is 15 residues. CDR3 bases: TGTGCCAGCAGCTTAAGCGGCACCCTTCGCCGGGAGCTGTTTTTT. Amino acid sequence: CASSLSGTLRRELFF.

On this clonotype itself: A much larger clone is a single base away; this may be a read error. The chain joins TRBV5-1 to TRBJ2-5; 7 bases are shared with TRBD1. Trimming took 7 bases from V and 5 from J; bases not matched to a gene: 11. The CDR3 is 14 amino acids. Per germline, CDR1 SGHRS and CDR2 YFSETQ. The chain's CDR3 is CASQQGTAVETQYF. The CDR3 bases are TGCGCCAGCCAACAGGGGACGGCTGTGGAGACCCAGTACTTC.

This clonotype was picked up many times. This chain connects TRBV12-3 or TRBV12-4 to TRBJ2-1, with 8 bases identical to TRBD2. The CDR3 consists of 18 residues. After removal of 6 bases from V and 2 bases from J, the junction contained 15 bases not matched to a gene. CDR3 sequence: CASSLPRGSGIAYNEQFF. CDR3 bases: TGTGCCAGCAGCTTACCCCGCGGTAGCGGGATCGCCTACAATGAGCAGTTCTTC.

Ten or more counts support this clonotype. The chain joins TRBV24-1 to TRBJ2-5, with a tentative D call TRBD1 (6 bases). Trimming took 3 bases from V and 2 from J, leaving 12 bases between them. The CDR3 spans 15 residues. Germline values: CDR1 KGHDR, CDR2 SFDVKD. The CDR3 DNA sequence: TGTGCCACCAGTGATCCCGGGACACCTCAAGAGACCCAGTACTTC. Translated: CATSDPGTPQETQYF.

The chain joins TRBV15 to TRBJ2-3; 8 nucleotides match TRBD2. This CDR3 region has 16 residues. The germline gives CDR1 LNHNV, CDR2 YYDKDF (reference sequence). V lost 10 bases, J lost 2 bases, and 14 bases stayed unmatched. The CDR3 nucleotides read TGTGCCAGCACCCCCCCCCCAGCGGGAGCCACAGATACGCAGTATTTT. Amino acids: CASTPPPAGATDTQYF.

At least ten counts were recorded for this clonotype. This chain uses TRBV7-2 with TRBJ2-3, with D perhaps TRBD2 (5 bases). CDR3 length equals 14 residues. Germline lookup yields CDR1 SGHTA and CDR2 FQGNSA. V dropped 4 bases and J dropped 1 base, with 9 bases sitting between them. The CDR3 protein is CASSSDSGTDTQYF. The CDR3 DNA follows: TGTGCCAGCAGCTCGGACTCAGGCACAGATACGCAGTATTTT.

At least ten counts were recorded for this clonotype. The chain couples TRBV7-9 to TRBJ2-5; TRBD2 matches at 9 bases. The germline gives CDR1 SEHNR, CDR2 FQNEAQ (reference sequence). The CDR3 runs to 17 residues. The V gene end was trimmed by 5 bases and the J gene end by 2 bases; junction bases not matched to a gene: 12. The CDR3 reads CASSPKRLAGTQETQYF. CDR3 DNA: TGTGCCAGCAGCCCAAAGCGCCTAGCGGGAACTCAAGAGACCCAGTACTTC.

Ten or more counts support this clonotype. The rearrangement joins TRBV4-1 to TRBJ1-3; D is uncertain. The CDR3 length is 14 residues. V was shortened by 1 base and J by 2 bases, with 6 bases between the two germline ends. The germline V gene encodes CDR1 MGHRA and CDR2 YSYEKL. CDR3 amino acids: CASSQVGTGNTIYF. The CDR3 region has the DNA TGCGCCAGCAGCCAAGTAGGCACTGGAAACACCATATATTTT.

This clonotype was seen at least ten times. The chain links TRBV13 to TRBJ2-3, with 8 positions matching TRBD1. This CDR3 region has 12 residues. V trimming: 4 bases; J trimming: 9 bases; junction bases outside the gene matches: 3. Germline assignment: CDR1 PRHDT and CDR2 FYEKMQ (reference sequence). The CDR3: CASSYQGATQYF. The CDR3, as DNA: TGTGCCAGCAGCTACCAGGGGGCCACGCAGTATTTT.

At least ten counts were recorded for this clonotype. V usage is TRBV7-2 and J usage is TRBJ2-7; D might be TRBD1 (6 bases). V dropped 5 bases and J dropped 0 bases, with 14 bases sitting between them. The germline V gene encodes CDR1 SGHTA and CDR2 FQGNSA. This CDR3 is built from 15 residues. In DNA form, the CDR3 reads TGTGCCAGCAGCCCTACAGGGTTGAGCTCCTACGAGCAGTACTTC. Translated, it gives CASSPTGLSSYEQYF.

This clonotype was counted at least ten times. This chain joins TRBV7-2 and TRBJ2-1; 13 bases agree with TRBD2. The CDR3 has 18 amino acids. The V gene's germline CDR1 is SGHTA and CDR2 FQGNSA. V was clipped by 5 bases and J by 4 bases; unmatched bases: 11. CDR3 bases: TGTGCCAGCAGCGACCGCCCGGGACTAGCGGGACCATACAATGAGCAGTTCTTC. This sequence encodes CASSDRPGLAGPYNEQFF.